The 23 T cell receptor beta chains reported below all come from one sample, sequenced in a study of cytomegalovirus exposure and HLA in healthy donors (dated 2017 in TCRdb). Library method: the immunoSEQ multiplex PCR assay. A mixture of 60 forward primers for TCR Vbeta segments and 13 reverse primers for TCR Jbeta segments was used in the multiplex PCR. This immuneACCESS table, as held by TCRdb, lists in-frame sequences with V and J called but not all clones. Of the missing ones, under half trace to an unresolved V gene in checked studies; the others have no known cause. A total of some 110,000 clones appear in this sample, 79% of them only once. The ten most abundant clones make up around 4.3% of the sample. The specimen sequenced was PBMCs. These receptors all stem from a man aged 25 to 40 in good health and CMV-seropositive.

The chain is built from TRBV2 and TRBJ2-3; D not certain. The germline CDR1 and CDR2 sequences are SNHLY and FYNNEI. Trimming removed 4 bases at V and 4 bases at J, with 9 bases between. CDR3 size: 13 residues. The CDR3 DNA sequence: TGTGCCAGCAGTGTAGAGAAGTCAGATACGCAGTATTTT. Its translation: CASSVEKSDTQYF.

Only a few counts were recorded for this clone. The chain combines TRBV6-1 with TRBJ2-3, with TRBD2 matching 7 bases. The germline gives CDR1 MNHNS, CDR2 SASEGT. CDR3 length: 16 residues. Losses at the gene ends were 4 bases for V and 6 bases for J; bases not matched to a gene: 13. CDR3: CASSGLSGALGDTQYF. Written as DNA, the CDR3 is TGTGCCAGCAGTGGCCTGAGCGGGGCCCTGGGCGATACGCAGTATTTT.

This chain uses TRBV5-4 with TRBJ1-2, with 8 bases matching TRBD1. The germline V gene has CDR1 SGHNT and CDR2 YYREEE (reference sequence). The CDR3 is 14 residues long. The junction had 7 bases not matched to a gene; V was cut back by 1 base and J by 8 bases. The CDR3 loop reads CASSLWQGAEGYTF. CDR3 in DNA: TGTGCCAGCAGCTTGTGGCAGGGGGCTGAGGGCTACACCTTC.

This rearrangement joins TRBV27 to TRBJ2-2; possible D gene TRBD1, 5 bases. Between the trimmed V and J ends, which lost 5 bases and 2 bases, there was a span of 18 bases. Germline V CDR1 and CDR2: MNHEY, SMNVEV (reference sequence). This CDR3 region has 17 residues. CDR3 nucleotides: TGTGCCAGCAGTCTGCTCGACAGAGCTGAAAACACCGGGGAGCTGTTTTTT. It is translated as CASSLLDRAENTGELFF.

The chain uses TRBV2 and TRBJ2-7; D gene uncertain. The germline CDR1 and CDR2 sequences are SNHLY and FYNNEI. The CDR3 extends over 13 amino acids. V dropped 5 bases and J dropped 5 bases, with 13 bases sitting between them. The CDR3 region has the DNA TGTGCCAGCAGTTCGACGGAGCTCCACGAGCAGTACTTC. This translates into CASSSTELHEQYF.

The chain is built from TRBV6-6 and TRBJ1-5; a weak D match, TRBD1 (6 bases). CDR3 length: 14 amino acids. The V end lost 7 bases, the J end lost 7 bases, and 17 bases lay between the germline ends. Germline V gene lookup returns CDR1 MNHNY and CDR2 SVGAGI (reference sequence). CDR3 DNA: TGTGCCAGCACCTCTCAGGGGATCGGGCAGCCCCAGCATTTT. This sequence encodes CASTSQGIGQPQHF.

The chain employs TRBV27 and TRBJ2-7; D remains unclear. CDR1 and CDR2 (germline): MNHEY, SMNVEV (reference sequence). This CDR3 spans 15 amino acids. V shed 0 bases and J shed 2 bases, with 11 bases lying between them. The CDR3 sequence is CASSLSAGQPYEQYF. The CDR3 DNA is TGTGCCAGCAGTTTATCGGCAGGCCAGCCCTACGAGCAGTACTTC.

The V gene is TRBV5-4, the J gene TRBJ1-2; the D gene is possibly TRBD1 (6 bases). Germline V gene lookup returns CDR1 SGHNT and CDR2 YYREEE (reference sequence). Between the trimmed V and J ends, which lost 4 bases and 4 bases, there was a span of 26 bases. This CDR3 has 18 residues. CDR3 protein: CASSPKSGGDSGIYGYTF. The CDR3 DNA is TGTGCCAGCAGCCCTAAATCGGGGGGCGACTCAGGGATCTATGGCTACACCTTC.

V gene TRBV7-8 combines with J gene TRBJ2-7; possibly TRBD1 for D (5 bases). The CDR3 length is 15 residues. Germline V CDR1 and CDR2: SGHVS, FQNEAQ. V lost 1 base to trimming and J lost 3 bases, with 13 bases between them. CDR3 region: CASSLVGAGLYEQYF. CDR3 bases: TGTGCCAGCAGCTTAGTGGGTGCAGGGCTCTACGAGCAGTACTTC.

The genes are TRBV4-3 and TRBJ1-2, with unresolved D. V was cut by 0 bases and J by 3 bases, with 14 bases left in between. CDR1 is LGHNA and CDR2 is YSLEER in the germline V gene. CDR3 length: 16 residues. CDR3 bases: TGCGCCAGCAGCCAAGATAGGTTCGGACTGGACTATGGCTACACCTTC. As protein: CASSQDRFGLDYGYTF.

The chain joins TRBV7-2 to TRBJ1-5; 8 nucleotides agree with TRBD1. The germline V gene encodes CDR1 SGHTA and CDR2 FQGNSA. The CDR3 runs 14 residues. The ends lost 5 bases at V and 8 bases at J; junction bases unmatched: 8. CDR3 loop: CASSATGGWEPQHF. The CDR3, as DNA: TGTGCCAGCAGCGCCACAGGGGGTTGGGAGCCCCAGCATTTT.

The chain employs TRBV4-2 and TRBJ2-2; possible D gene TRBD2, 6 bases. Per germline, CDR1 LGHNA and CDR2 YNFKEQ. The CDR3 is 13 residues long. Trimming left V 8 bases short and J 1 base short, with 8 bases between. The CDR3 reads CASAGRNTGELFF. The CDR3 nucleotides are TGTGCCAGCGCGGGACGGAACACCGGGGAGCTGTTTTTT.

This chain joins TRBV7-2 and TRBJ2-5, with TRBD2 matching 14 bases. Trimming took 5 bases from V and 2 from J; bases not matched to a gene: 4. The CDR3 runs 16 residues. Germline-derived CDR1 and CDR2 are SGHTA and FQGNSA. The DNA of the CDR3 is TGTGCCAGCAGCCGGACTAGCGGGGGGCCTCAAGAGACCCAGTACTTC. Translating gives CASSRTSGGPQETQYF. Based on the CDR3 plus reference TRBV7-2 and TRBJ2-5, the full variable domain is GAGVSQSPSNKVTEKGKDVELRCDPISGHTALYWYRQSLGQGLEFLIYFQGNSAPDKSGLPSDRFSAERTGGSVSTLTIQRTQQEDSAVYLCASSRTSGGPQETQYFGPGTRLLVL.

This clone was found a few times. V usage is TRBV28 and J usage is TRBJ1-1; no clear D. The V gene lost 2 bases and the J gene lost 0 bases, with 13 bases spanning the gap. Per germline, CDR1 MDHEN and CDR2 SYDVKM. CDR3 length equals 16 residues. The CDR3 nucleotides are TGTGCCAGCAGTTTAGGGCACCTTGGCATGAACACTGAAGCTTTCTTT. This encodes CASSLGHLGMNTEAFF.

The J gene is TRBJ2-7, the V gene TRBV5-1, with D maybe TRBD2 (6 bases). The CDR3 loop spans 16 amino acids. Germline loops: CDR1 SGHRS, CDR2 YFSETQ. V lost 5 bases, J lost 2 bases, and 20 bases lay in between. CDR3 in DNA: TGCGCCAGCAGTCCTGGTACAGCGGGTGGAACCTACGAGCAGTACTTC. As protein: CASSPGTAGGTYEQYF.

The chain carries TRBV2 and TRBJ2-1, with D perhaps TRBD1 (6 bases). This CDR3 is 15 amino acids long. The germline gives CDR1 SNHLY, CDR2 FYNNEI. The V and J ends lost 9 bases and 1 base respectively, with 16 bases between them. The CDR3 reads CARDLGGTSYNEQFF. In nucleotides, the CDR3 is TGTGCCAGGGATCTAGGGGGTACGTCCTACAATGAGCAGTTCTTC.

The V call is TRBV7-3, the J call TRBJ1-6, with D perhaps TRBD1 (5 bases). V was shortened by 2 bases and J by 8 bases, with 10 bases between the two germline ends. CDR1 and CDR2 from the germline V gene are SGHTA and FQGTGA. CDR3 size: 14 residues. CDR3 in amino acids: CASSLDEGDSPLHF. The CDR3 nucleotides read TGTGCCAGCAGCTTAGATGAAGGGGATTCACCCCTCCACTTT.

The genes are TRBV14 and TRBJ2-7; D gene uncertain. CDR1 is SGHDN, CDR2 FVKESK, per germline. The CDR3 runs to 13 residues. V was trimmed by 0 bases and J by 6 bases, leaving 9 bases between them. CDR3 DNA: TGTGCCAGCAGCCAAGATAAATGGAGCGAGCAGTACTTC. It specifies CASSQDKWSEQYF.

This CDR3 is CASSEGTVPSYEQYF. As DNA, the CDR3 is TGTGCCAGCAGTGAGGGGACAGTTCCCTCCTACGAGCAGTACTTC. The rearrangement uses TRBV2 and TRBJ2-7; 7 nucleotides align to TRBD1. Germline V gives CDR1 SNHLY, CDR2 FYNNEI. The CDR3 is made up of 15 amino acids. Trimming took 3 bases from V and 0 from J; bases not matched to a gene: 5.

The CDR3 DNA follows: TGTGCCAGTAGTATGTTGATAGCGGGGGACGTCGGGGAGCTGTTTTTT. Its translation is CASSMLIAGDVGELFF. The V gene is TRBV19, the J gene TRBJ2-2, with 9 bases aligning to TRBD2. Trimming at V came to 3 bases and at J to 7 bases, leaving 9 bases not matched to a gene. Germline lookup yields CDR1 LNHDA and CDR2 SQIVND (reference sequence). The CDR3 is 16 residues long. Using reference TRBV19 and TRBJ2-2 for the parts outside the CDR3, the full variable domain is DGGITQSPKYLFRKEGQNVTLSCEQNLNHDAMYWYRQDPGQGLRLIYYSQIVNDFQKGDIAEGYSVSREKKESFPLTVTSAQKNPTAFYLCASSMLIAGDVGELFFGEGSRLTVL.

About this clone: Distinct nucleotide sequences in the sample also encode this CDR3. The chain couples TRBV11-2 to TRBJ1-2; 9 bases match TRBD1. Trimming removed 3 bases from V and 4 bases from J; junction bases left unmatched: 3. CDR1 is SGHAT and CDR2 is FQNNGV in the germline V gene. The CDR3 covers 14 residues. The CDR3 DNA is TGTGCCAGCAGCTTGGTACAGGGGGCCTATGGCTACACCTTC. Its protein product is CASSLVQGAYGYTF. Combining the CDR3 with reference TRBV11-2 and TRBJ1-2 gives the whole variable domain EAGVAQSPRYKIIEKRQSVAFWCNPISGHATLYWYQQILGQGPKLLIQFQNNGVVDDSQLPKDRFSAERLKGVDSTLKIQPAKLEDSAVYLCASSLVQGAYGYTFGSGTRLTVV.

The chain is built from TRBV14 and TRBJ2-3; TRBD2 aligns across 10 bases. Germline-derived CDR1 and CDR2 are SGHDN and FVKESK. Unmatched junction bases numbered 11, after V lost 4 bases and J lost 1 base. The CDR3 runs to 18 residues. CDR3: CASSPLEASGGGTDTQYF. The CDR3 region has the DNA TGTGCCAGCAGCCCATTAGAGGCTAGCGGGGGTGGCACAGATACGCAGTATTTT.

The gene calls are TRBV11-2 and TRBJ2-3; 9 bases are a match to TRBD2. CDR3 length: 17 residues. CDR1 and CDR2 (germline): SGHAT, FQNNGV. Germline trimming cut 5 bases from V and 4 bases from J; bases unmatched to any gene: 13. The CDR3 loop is CASSRHRNSGSADTQYF. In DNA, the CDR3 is TGTGCCAGCAGCCGACACCGAAATAGCGGGAGCGCAGATACGCAGTATTTT.